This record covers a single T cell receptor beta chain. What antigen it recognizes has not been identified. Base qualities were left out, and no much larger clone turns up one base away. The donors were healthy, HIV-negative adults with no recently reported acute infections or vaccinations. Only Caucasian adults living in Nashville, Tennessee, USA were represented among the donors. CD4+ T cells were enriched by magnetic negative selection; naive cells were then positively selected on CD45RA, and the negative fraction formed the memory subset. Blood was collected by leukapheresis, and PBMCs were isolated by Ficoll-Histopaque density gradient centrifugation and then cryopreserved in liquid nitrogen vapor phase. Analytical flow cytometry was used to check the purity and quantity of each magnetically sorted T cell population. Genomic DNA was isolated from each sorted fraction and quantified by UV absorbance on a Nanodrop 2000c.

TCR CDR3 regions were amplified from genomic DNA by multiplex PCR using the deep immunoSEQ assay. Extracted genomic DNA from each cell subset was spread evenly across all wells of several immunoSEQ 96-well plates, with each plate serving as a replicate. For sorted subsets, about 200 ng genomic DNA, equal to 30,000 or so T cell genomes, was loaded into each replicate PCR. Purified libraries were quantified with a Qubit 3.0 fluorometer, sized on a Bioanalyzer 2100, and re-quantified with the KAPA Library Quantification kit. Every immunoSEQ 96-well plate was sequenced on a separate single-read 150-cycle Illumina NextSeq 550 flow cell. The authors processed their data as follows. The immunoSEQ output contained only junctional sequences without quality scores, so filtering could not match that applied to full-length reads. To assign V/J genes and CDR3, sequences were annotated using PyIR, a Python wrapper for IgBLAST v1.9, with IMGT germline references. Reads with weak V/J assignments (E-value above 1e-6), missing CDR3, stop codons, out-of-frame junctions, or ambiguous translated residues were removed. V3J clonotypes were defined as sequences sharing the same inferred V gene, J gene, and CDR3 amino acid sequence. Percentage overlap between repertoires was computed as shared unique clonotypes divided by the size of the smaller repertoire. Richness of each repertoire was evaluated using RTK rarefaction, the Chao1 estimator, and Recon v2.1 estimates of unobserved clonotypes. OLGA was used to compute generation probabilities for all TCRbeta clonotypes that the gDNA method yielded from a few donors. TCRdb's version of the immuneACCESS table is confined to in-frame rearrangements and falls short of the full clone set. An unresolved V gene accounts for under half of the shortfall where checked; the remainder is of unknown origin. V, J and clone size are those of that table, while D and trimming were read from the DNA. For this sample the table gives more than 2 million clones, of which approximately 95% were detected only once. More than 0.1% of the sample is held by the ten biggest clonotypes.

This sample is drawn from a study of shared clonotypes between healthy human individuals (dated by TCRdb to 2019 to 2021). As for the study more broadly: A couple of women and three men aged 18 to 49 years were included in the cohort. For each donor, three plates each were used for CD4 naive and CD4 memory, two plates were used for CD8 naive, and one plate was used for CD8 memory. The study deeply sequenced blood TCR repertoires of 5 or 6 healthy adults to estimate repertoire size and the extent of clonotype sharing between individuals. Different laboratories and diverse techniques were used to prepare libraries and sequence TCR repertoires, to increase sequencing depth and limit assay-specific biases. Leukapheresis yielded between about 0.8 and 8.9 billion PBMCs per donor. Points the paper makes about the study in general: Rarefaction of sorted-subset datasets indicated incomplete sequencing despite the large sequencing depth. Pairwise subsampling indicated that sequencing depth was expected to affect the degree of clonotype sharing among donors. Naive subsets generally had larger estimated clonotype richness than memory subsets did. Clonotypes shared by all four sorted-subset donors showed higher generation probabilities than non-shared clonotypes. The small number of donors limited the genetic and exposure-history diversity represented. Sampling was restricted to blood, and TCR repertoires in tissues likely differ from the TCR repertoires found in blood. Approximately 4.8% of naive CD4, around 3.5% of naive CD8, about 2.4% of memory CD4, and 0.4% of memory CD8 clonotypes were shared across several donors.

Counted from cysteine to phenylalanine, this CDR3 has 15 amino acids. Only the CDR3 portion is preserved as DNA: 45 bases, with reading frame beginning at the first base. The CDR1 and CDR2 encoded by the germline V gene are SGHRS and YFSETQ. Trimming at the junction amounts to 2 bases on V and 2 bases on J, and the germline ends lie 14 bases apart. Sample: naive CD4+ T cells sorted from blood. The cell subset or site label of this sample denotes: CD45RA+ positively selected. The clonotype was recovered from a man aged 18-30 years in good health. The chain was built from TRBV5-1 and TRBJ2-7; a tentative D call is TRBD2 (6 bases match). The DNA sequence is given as TGCGCCAGCAGCTTATTGGAGGGCGATCCCTACGAGCAGTACTTC. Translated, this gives CASSLLEGDPYEQYF.